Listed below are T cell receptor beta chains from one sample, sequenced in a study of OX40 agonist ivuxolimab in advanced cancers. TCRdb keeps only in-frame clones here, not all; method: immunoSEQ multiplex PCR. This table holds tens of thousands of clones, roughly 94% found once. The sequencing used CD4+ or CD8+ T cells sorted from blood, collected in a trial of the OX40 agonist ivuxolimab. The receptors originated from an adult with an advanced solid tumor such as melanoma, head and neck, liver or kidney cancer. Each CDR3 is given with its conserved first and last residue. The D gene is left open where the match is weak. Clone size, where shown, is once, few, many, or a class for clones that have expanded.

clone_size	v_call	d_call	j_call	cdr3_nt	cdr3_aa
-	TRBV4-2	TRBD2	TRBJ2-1	TGTGCCAGCAGCCAACCCCCGGGACTAGCGGGAGCCAATGAGCAGTTCTTC	CASSQPPGLAGANEQFF
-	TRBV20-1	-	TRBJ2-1	TGCAGTGCTAGTGAGGGCTATGAGCAGTTCTTC	CSASEGYEQFF
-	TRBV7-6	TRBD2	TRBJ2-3	TGTGCCAGCAGCTTAGTAGCGGGAGGGCCTCCAGATACGCAGTATTTT	CASSLVAGGPPDTQYF
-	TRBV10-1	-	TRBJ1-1	TGCGCCAGCATGGACGGGGGGACTGAAGCTTTCTTT	CASMDGGTEAFF
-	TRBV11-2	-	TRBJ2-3	TGTGCCAGCGGCCTCTGGGGGACAGATACGCAGTATTTT	CASGLWGTDTQYF
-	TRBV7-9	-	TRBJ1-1	TGTGCCAGCAGTTGGGTTATGAACACTGAAGCTTTCTTT	CASSWVMNTEAFF
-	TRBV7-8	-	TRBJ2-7	TGTGCCAGCAGCTTAGACGGGGTGGCAGGGTGGGATGACGAGCAGTACTTC	CASSLDGVAGWDDEQYF
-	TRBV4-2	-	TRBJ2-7	TGTGCCAGCAGCCTAGACGTGAAAACCTACGAGCAGTACTTC	CASSLDVKTYEQYF
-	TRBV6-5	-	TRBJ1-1	TGTGCCAGCAGCGCCCTGGACGGAAACACTGAAGCTTTCTTT	CASSALDGNTEAFF
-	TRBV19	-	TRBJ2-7	TGTGCCAGAACCCTAAGGGTTTCCTACGAGCAGTACTTC	CARTLRVSYEQYF
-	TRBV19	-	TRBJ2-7	TGTGCCAGGGTGAGAGGGAAGTACGAGCAGTACTTC	CARVRGKYEQYF
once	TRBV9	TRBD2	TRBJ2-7	TGTGCCAGCAGCGAAGGTCTAGCGGGGGGATCCTACGAGCAGTACTTC	CASSEGLAGGSYEQYF
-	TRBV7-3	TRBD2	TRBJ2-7	TGTGCCAGCAGCCCAACGGGGGGGTCCTCTTCCTACGAGCAGTACTTC	CASSPTGGSSSYEQYF
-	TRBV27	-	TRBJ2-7	TGTGCCAGCAGTTTCTCCGTTTCCCACGAGCAGTACTTC	CASSFSVSHEQYF
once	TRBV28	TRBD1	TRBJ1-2	TGTGCCAGCAGGCAGGGGGCGTACGTCTATGGCTACACCTTC	CASRQGAYVYGYTF
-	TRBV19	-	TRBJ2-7	TGTGCCAGTAGTATAGTTGACAACTCCTACGAGCAGTACTTC	CASSIVDNSYEQYF
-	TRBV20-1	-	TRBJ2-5	TGCAGTACTCCCAGGGGTGAGACCCAGTACTTC	CSTPRGETQYF
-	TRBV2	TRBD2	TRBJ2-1	TGTGCCAGGGGAGGGGATTTCGAGGCCCATGAGCAGTTCTTC	CARGGDFEAHEQFF
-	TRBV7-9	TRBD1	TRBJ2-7	TGTGCCAGCAGTCCCAGAACCGGGACAGGGGAGTACTACGAGCAGTACTTC	CASSPRTGTGEYYEQYF
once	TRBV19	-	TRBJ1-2	TGTGCCAGTAGCCCAGGGGCAGCCTATGGCTACACCTTC	CASSPGAAYGYTF
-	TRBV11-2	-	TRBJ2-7	TGTGCCAGCAGCTTATTAGCCGACGAGCAGTACTTC	CASSLLADEQYF
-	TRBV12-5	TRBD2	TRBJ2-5	TGTGCTAGTGGTCCGGGGAGGGTGGAGACCCAGTACTTC	CASGPGRVETQYF
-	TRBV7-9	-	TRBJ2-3	TGTGCCAGCAGCCCCCTTTTCTCCGGGAGTGGGACAGATACGCAGTATTTT	CASSPLFSGSGTDTQYF
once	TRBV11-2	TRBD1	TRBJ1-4	TGTGCCAGCAGCCGGGACAGGGCCTATGAAAAACTGTTTTTT	CASSRDRAYEKLFF
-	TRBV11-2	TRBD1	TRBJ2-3	TGTGCCAGCAGCACAGGGGGAGATACGCAGTATTTT	CASSTGGDTQYF
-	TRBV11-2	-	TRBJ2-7	TGTGCCAGCAGCTTAACCCGGGACCGTGCCTACGAGCAGTACTTC	CASSLTRDRAYEQYF
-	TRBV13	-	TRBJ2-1	TGTGCCAGCAGCTTAGGATATGAGCAGTTCTTC	CASSLGYEQFF
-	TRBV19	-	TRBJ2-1	TGTGCCAGTAGTATATTCACCCAGTCCTACAATGAGCAGTTCTTC	CASSIFTQSYNEQFF
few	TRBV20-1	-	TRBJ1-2	TGCAGTGCCATAGGCCTACATGGCTACACCTTC	CSAIGLHGYTF
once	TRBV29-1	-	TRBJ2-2	TGCAGCGTTTATCAGTTGGACACCGGGGAGCTGTTTTTT	CSVYQLDTGELFF
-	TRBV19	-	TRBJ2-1	TGTGCCAGTAGTATCGGGGCAGGGGACAATGAGCAGTTCTTC	CASSIGAGDNEQFF
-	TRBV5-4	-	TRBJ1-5	TGTGCCAGCAGCTTGGGGATAAATCAGCCCCAGCATTTT	CASSLGINQPQHF
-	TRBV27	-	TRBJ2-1	TGTGCCAGCAGTTTAGTCGGGGATGAGCAGTTCTTC	CASSLVGDEQFF
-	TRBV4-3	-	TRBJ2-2	TGCGCCAGCAGCCAAGACAGGGACGGCGGGGAGCTGTTTTTT	CASSQDRDGGELFF
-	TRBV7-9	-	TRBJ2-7	TGTGCCAGCAGCCCCGGGGGTCGCTCCTACGAGCAGTACTTC	CASSPGGRSYEQYF
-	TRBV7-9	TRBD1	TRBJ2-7	TGTGCCAGCAGCCCACCAGGGGGACCATCCTACGAGCAGTACTTC	CASSPPGGPSYEQYF
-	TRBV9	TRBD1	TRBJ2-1	TGTGCCAGCAGCGATGACAGGGGGGATGAGCAGTTCTTC	CASSDDRGDEQFF